This T cell receptor beta chain was documented in a study of cytomegalovirus exposure and HLA in healthy donors. Study-level results: According to a later analysis, most TCR beta chains associated with CMV appeared HLA-restricted.

As for this clone: Its cognate antigen is unknown.

Germline V gene lookup returns CDR1 SGHTA and CDR2 FQGNSA. The junction had 12 bases not matched to a gene; V was cut back by 6 bases and J by 5 bases. This CDR3 comprises 16 residues. Amplification used 60 Vbeta primers and 13 Jbeta primers. TCRdb's table, derived via immunoSEQ multiplex PCR, lists solely in-frame clones and lacks some. The table records about 140,000 clones, 87% of them present only once. This clonotype was obtained from a woman in her twenties or thirties in good health and CMV-seronegative. The rearrangement joins TRBV7-2 to TRBJ2-5; 10 bases line up with TRBD1. The sequenced material came from PBMCs. The CDR3: CASSYKTGGSGETQYF. The DNA for the CDR3 is TGTGCCAGCAGTTATAAGACAGGGGGCAGCGGCGAGACCCAGTACTTC.